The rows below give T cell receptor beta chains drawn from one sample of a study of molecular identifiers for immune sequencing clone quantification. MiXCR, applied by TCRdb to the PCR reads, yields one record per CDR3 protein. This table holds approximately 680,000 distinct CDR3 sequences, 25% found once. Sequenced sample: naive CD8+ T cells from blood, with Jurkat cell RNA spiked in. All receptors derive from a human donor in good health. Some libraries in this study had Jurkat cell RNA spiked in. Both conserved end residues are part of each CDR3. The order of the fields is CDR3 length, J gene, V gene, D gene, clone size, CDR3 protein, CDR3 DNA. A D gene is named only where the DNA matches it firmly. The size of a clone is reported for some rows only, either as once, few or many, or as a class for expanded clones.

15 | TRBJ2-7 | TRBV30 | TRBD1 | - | CAHTPKRDSKYEQYF | TGTGCCCACACCCCTAAAAGGGACAGTAAATACGAGCAGTACTTC
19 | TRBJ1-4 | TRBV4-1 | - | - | CASSQDMVGASLYNEKLFF | TGCGCCAGCAGCCAAGATATGGTGGGGGCGAGCCTTTATAATGAAAAGCTGTTTTTT
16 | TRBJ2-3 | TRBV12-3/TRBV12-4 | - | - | CASGGFVERSTDTQYF | TGTGCCAGCGGGGGATTTGTCGAGCGGAGCACAGATACGCAGTATTTT
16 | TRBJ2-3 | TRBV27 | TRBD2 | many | CASSSLAGSSTDTQYF | TGTGCCAGCAGTTCTCTAGCGGGGTCTAGCACAGATACGCAGTATTTT
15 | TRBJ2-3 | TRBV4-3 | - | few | CASSPRSTDTDTQYF | TGCGCCAGCAGCCCCCGAAGTACCGACACAGATACGCAGTATTTT
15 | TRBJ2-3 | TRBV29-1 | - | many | CSVEWEEGGTDTQYF | TGCAGCGTTGAATGGGAGGAAGGAGGCACAGATACGCAGTATTTT
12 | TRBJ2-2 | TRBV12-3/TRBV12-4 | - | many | CARQGITGELFF | TGTGCCCGGCAGGGAATCACCGGGGAGCTGTTTTTT
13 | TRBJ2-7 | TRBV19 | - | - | CASGYGAAYEQYF | TGTGCCAGTGGGTACGGGGCGGCCTACGAGCAGTACTTC
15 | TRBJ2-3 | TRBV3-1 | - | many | CASSQLSPSTDTQYF | TGTGCCAGCAGCCAGTTGAGTCCATCCACAGATACGCAGTATTTT
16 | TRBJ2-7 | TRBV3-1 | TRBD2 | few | CASGGPRLAGGYEQYF | TGTGCCAGCGGCGGACCTCGACTAGCTGGTGGATACGAGCAGTACTTC
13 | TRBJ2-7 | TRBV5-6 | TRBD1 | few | CASTATGSYEQYF | TGTGCCAGCACCGCGACAGGGTCCTACGAGCAGTACTTC
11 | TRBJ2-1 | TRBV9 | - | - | CANSYAEEQFF | TGTGCCAACAGCTATGCGGAGGAGCAGTTCTTC